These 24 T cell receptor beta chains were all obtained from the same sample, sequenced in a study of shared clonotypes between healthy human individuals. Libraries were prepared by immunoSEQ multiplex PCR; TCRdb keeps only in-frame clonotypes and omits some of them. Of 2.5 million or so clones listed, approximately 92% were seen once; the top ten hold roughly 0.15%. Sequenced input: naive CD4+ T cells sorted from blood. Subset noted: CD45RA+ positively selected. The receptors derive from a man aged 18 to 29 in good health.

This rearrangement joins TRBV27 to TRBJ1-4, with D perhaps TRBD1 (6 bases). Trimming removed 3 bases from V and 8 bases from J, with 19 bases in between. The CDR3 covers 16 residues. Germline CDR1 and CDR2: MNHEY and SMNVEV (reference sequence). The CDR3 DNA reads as TGTGCCAGCAGTTTTTTCACCGGGGGGCGAAACGAAAAACTGTTTTTT. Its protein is CASSFFTGGRNEKLFF.

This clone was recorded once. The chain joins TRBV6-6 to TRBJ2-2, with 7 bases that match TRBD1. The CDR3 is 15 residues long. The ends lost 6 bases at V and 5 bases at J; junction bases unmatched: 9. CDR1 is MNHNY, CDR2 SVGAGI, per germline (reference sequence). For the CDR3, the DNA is TGTGCCAGCAGCCAGGGGGACAGCCCAACCGGGGAGCTGTTTTTT. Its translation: CASSQGDSPTGELFF.

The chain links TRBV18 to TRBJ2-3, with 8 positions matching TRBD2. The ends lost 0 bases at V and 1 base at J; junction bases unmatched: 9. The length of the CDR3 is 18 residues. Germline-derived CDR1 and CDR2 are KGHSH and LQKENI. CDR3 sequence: CASSPPNYALAGTDTQYF. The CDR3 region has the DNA TGTGCCAGCTCACCACCGAATTACGCACTAGCGGGCACAGATACGCAGTATTTT.

The CDR3 region is CASSPRGAGPTNYGYTF. The CDR3 nucleotides are TGTGCCAGTAGTCCCCGAGGGGCAGGGCCAACTAACTATGGCTACACCTTC. The gene calls are TRBV19 and TRBJ1-2; perhaps TRBD1 as D (5 bases). The CDR3 length is 17 residues. V was clipped by 5 bases and J by 0 bases, with 19 bases between them. Per the germline V gene, CDR1 is LNHDA and CDR2 is SQIVND (reference sequence).

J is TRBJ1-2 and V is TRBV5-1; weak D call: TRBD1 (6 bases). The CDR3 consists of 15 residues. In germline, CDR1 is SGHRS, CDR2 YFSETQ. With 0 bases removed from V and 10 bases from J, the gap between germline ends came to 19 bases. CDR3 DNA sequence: TGCGCCAGCAGCTTGGATCCTGGCAGGGGCAGTTACTACACCTTC. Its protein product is CASSLDPGRGSYYTF.

As DNA, the CDR3 is TGTGCCAGCAGTCCTAATAAGAGCGGGGGGACCACAGATACGCAGTATTTT. Amino acids: CASSPNKSGGTTDTQYF. The rearrangement links TRBV28 to TRBJ2-3, with 9 positions matching TRBD2. CDR3 length: 17 residues. The germline V gene encodes CDR1 MDHEN and CDR2 SYDVKM. V was pared by 5 bases and J by 2 bases, with 11 bases of the junction left unmatched.

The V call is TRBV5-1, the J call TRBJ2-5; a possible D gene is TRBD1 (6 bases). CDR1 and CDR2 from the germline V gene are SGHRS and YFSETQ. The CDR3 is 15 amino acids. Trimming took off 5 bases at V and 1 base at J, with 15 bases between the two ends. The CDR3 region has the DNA TGCGCCAGCAGACCGACCGGGACACGCCAAGAGACCCAGTACTTC. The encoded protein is CASRPTGTRQETQYF.

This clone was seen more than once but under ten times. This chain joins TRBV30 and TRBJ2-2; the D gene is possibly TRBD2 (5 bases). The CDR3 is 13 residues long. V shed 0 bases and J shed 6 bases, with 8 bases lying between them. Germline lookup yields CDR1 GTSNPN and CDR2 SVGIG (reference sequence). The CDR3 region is CAWSVDGAGELFF. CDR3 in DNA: TGTGCCTGGAGTGTTGACGGGGCCGGGGAGCTGTTTTTT.

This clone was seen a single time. The chain's CDR3 is CASSPGLAWNTPAGETQYF. DNA for the CDR3: TGCGCCAGCAGCCCGGGACTAGCGTGGAACACCCCGGCGGGAGAGACCCAGTACTTC. The gene calls are TRBV5-1 and TRBJ2-5; 10 positions agree with TRBD2. The CDR3 is made up of 19 amino acids. V trimming: 4 bases; J trimming: 4 bases; junction bases outside the gene matches: 19. CDR1 is SGHRS and CDR2 is YFSETQ in the germline V gene.

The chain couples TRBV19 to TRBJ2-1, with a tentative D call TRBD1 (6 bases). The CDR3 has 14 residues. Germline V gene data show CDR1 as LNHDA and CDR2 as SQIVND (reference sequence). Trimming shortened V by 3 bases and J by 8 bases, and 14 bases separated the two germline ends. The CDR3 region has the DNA TGTGCCAGTAGTATTTGGACAGTGCGGGATGAGCAGTTCTTC. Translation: CASSIWTVRDEQFF. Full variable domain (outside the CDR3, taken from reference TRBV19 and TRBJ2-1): DGGITQSPKYLFRKEGQNVTLSCEQNLNHDAMYWYRQDPGQGLRLIYYSQIVNDFQKGDIAEGYSVSREKKESFPLTVTSAQKNPTAFYLCASSIWTVRDEQFFGPGTRLTVL.

The CDR3 loop reads CASSLERQGLHF. CDR3 DNA sequence: TGTGCCAGCAGCTTAGAACGGCAGGGCCTCCACTTT. V is TRBV11-2 and J is TRBJ1-6; TRBD1 might be the D (5 bases). Trimming took 0 bases from V and 15 from J, leaving 9 bases between them. Germline V CDR1 and CDR2: SGHAT, FQNNGV. The CDR3 loop spans 12 amino acids.

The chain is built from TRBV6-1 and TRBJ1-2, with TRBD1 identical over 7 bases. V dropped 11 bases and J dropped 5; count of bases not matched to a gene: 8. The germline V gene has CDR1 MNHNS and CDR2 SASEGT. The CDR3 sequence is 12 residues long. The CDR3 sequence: CACGQAEYGYTF. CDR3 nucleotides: TGTGCCTGTGGACAGGCTGAGTATGGCTACACCTTC.

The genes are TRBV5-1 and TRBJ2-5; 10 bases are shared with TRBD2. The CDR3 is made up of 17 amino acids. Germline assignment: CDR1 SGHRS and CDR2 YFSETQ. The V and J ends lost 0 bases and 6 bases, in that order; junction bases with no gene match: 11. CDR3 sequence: CASSLEASGGLGKTQYF. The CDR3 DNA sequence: TGCGCCAGCAGCTTGGAGGCTAGCGGGGGCTTGGGGAAGACCCAGTACTTC. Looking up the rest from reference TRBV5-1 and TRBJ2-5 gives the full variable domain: KAGVTQTPRYLIKTRGQQVTLSCSPISGHRSVSWYQQTPGQGLQFLFEYFSETQRNKGNFPGRFSGRQFSNSRSEMNVSTLELGDSALYLCASSLEASGGLGKTQYFGPGTRLLVL.

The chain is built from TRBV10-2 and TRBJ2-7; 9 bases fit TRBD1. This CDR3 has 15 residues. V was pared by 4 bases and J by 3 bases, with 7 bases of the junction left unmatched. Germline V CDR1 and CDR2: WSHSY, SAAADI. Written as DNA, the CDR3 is TGCGCCAGCAGTGTTTCTGGACAGGGGCTCTACGAGCAGTACTTC. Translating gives CASSVSGQGLYEQYF.

CDR3 in amino acids: CASSEWAGKETQYF. The CDR3 nucleotides read TGTGCCAGCAGTGAATGGGCAGGGAAAGAGACCCAGTACTTC. The V call is TRBV6-1, the J call TRBJ2-5; possible D gene TRBD1, 5 bases. With 2 bases removed from V and 3 bases from J, the gap between germline ends came to 10 bases. The CDR3 is 14 residues long. Germline CDR1 is MNHNS and CDR2 is SASEGT.

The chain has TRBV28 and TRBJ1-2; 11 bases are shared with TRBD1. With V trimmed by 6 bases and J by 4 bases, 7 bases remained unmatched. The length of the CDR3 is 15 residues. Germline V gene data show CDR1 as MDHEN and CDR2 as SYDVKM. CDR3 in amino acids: CASSEDRGLFYGYTF. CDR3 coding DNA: TGTGCCAGCAGCGAGGACAGGGGGCTCTTCTATGGCTACACCTTC.

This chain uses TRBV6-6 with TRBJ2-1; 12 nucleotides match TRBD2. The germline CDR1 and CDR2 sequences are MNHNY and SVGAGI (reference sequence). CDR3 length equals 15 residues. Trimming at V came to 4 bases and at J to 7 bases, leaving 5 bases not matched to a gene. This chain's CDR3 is CASSSPTSGGNEQFF. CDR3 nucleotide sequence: TGTGCCAGCAGTTCTCCGACTAGCGGGGGTAATGAGCAGTTCTTC.

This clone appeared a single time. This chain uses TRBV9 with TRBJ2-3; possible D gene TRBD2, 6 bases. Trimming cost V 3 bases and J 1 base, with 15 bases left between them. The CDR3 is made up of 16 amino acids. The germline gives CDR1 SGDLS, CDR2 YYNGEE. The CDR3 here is CASSAHRDSGTDTQYF. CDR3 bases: TGTGCCAGCAGCGCCCACCGGGACTCGGGCACAGATACGCAGTATTTT.

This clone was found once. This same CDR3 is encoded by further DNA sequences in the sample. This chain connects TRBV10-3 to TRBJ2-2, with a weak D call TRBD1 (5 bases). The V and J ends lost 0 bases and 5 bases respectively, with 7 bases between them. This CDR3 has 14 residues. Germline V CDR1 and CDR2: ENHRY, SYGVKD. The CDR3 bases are TGTGCCATCAGTGAGTCGCCAGGGACCGGGGAGCTGTTTTTT. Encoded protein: CAISESPGTGELFF.

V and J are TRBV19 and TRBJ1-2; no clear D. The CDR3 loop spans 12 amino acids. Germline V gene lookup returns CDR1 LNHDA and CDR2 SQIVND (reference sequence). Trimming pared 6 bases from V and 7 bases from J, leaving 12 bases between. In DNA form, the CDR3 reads TGTGCCAGTAGCGAAGGAGACTTTGGCTACACCTTC. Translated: CASSEGDFGYTF.

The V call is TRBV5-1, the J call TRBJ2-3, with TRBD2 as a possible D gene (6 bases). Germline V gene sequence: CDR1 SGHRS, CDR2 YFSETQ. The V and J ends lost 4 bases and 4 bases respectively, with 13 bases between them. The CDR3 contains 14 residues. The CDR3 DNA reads TGCGCCAGCAGCCCGCACACGGGGGCAGATACGCAGTATTTT. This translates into CASSPHTGADTQYF. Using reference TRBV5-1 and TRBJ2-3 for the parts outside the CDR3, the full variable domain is KAGVTQTPRYLIKTRGQQVTLSCSPISGHRSVSWYQQTPGQGLQFLFEYFSETQRNKGNFPGRFSGRQFSNSRSEMNVSTLELGDSALYLCASSPHTGADTQYFGPGTRLTVL.

The CDR3 nucleotides are TGCGCCAGCAGCGTCAGGGTCACCGGGGAGCTGTTTTTT. This encodes CASSVRVTGELFF. The V and J genes are TRBV5-1 and TRBJ2-2; possible D gene TRBD1, 5 bases. Germline V lookup: CDR1 SGHRS, CDR2 YFSETQ. Trimming cost V 4 bases and J 4 bases, with 8 bases left between them. The CDR3 is made up of 13 amino acids.

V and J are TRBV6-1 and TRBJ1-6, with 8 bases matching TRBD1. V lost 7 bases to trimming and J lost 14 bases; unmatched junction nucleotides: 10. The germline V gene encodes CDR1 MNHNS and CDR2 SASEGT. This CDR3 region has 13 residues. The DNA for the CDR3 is TGTGCCAGCACCACCAACAGGGGGGAGGCCCTCCACTTT. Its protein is CASTTNRGEALHF.

Here the CDR3 reads CASSAFTSGTDTQYF. Here the CDR3 DNA reads TGTGCCAGCAGTGCTTTTACTAGCGGCACAGATACGCAGTATTTT. The chain uses TRBV6-1 and TRBJ2-3, with 7 bases matching TRBD2. J was trimmed by 1 base and V by 4 bases; bases with no gene match: 5. This CDR3 region has 15 residues. CDR1 MNHNS and CDR2 SASEGT come from the germline V gene.